Presented here are 28 T cell receptor beta chains from one specimen sequenced in a study of blood T cell repertoires in COVID-19. TCRdb's copy holds only in-frame clones and misses some; the assay was immunoSEQ multiplex PCR. In the table there are under 65,000 clones, roughly 87% of which are singletons. Sequencing was carried out using peripheral blood. The receptors shown here come from an elderly woman with COVID-19, enrolled during active disease.

The rearrangement links TRBV15 to TRBJ1-5; 10 positions agree with TRBD1. V shed 2 bases, J shed 4 bases, and the junction held 8 bases outside the gene matches. The CDR3 has 17 residues. The germline gives CDR1 LNHNV, CDR2 YYDKDF (reference sequence). The CDR3 DNA reads TGTGCCACCAGCAGAACCGGGACAGGGGTCAAAAATCAGCCCCAGCATTTT. Protein product: CATSRTGTGVKNQPQHF. The complete variable domain, with remaining parts taken from reference TRBV15 and TRBJ1-5, reads DAMVIQNPRYQVTQFGKPVTLSCSQTLNHNVMYWYQQKSSQAPKLLFHYYDKDFNNEADTPDNFQSRRPNTSFCFLDIRSPGLGDTAMYLCATSRTGTGVKNQPQHFGDGTRLSIL.

V gene TRBV24-1 combines with J gene TRBJ1-5, with 9 nucleotides matching TRBD1. This CDR3 region has 14 residues. V lost 6 bases and J lost 4; bases outside the gene matches: 3. CDR1 is KGHDR and CDR2 is SFDVKD in the germline V gene. As DNA, the CDR3 is TGTGCCACCAGTAGCGGGACAGGGAATCAGCCCCAGCATTTT. This sequence encodes CATSSGTGNQPQHF.

The rearrangement joins TRBV14 to TRBJ1-1, with 7 bases aligning to TRBD1. After removal of 4 bases from V and 4 bases from J, the junction contained 9 bases not matched to a gene. The CDR3 is 15 amino acids. Germline CDR1 is SGHDN and CDR2 is FVKESK. The CDR3 region has the DNA TGTGCCAGCAGCCCAATACAGGGGCAGGGCACTGAAGCTTTCTTT. Protein sequence: CASSPIQGQGTEAFF.

The CDR3 DNA is TGTGCCAGCAGCTTGTCCGGTAATTCACCCCTCCACTTT. Translating gives CASSLSGNSPLHF. J is TRBJ1-6 and V is TRBV5-6; no clear D gene. Germline-derived CDR1 and CDR2 are SGHDT and YYEEEE. Trimming left V 1 base short and J 6 bases short, with 5 bases between. The CDR3 contains 13 residues.

The chain links TRBV7-8 to TRBJ2-5; TRBD2 is a possible D gene (5 bases). V shed 3 bases and J shed 2 bases, with 7 bases lying between them. CDR3 size: 13 residues. The germline gives CDR1 SGHVS, CDR2 FQNEAQ. The CDR3 DNA reads as TGTGCCAGCAGCTTTAGGACTCAAGAGACCCAGTACTTC. Protein product: CASSFRTQETQYF.

The rearrangement uses TRBV6-5 and TRBJ2-3; 7 bases are shared with TRBD2. The ends lost 0 bases at V and 5 bases at J; junction bases unmatched: 5. Germline loops: CDR1 MNHEY, CDR2 SVGAGI. This CDR3 has 15 amino acids. The CDR3 sequence is CASSYSVRGEDTQYF. The CDR3 DNA is TGTGCCAGCAGTTACTCAGTCCGGGGGGAAGATACGCAGTATTTT.

V usage is TRBV7-2 and J usage is TRBJ2-1; 9 bases align to TRBD2. Germline lookup yields CDR1 SGHTA and CDR2 FQGNSA. V dropped 5 bases and J dropped 3; count of bases not matched to a gene: 11. The CDR3 contains 17 residues. CDR3 protein: CASSQRPGLASYNEQFF. CDR3 nucleotide sequence: TGTGCCAGCAGCCAACGACCGGGACTAGCAAGCTACAATGAGCAGTTCTTC.

This clone turned up a few times. J is TRBJ2-7 and V is TRBV5-1, with D possibly being TRBD1 (6 bases). Trimming took 0 bases from V and 3 from J, leaving 7 bases between them. Germline CDR1 reads SGHRS; CDR2 reads YFSETQ. The CDR3 totals 13 residues. The CDR3 bases are TGCGCCAGCAGCTTGGAACAGGGCTACGAGCAGTACTTC. It encodes CASSLEQGYEQYF.

The chain is built from TRBV21-1 and TRBJ1-2; the DNA was not used to check the table's D call, TRBD1. TRBV21-1 has pseudogene status. The CDR3 runs to 14 residues. As DNA, the CDR3 is TGTGCCAGCACCGGACAGGGTTGCCCATCTGGCTACACCTTC. As protein: CASTGQGCPSGYTF.

The chain joins TRBV6-1 to TRBJ2-3; 9 nucleotides align to TRBD1. The ends lost 3 bases at V and 2 bases at J; junction bases unmatched: 3. The length of the CDR3 is 15 residues. Germline V gene data show CDR1 as MNHNS and CDR2 as SASEGT. CDR3 coding DNA: TGTGCCAGCAGTGACCGGGACAGGGACACAGATACGCAGTATTTT. This codes for CASSDRDRDTDTQYF.

This clone was detected only once. CDR3 in amino acids: CASSLAGDAEETQYF. CDR3 bases: TGTGCCAGCAGCTTAGCGGGGGATGCAGAAGAGACCCAGTACTTC. The chain employs TRBV5-6 and TRBJ2-5; 8 bases are shared with TRBD2. Germline-derived CDR1 and CDR2 are SGHDT and YYEEEE. There are 15 residues in the CDR3. Trimming cost V 2 bases and J 3 bases; bases outside gene matches: 6.

The chain combines TRBV19 with TRBJ1-2; 9 bases align to TRBD1. V was pared by 6 bases and J by 0 bases, with 2 bases of the junction left unmatched. Germline CDR1 is LNHDA and CDR2 is SQIVND (reference sequence). This CDR3 region has 14 residues. CDR3 sequence: CASSRQGANYGYTF. The CDR3 DNA reads TGTGCCAGTAGCCGACAGGGGGCTAACTATGGCTACACCTTC.

The rearrangement joins TRBV7-9 to TRBJ1-6; a weak D match, TRBD1 (6 bases). Germline V gene sequence: CDR1 SEHNR, CDR2 FQNEAQ (reference sequence). The V end was cut by 3 bases, the J end by 7 bases, with 10 bases between. The CDR3 sequence is 14 residues long. The CDR3 DNA is TGTGCCAGCAGCTTTGGACAGTGGAATTCACCCCTCCACTTT. This translates into CASSFGQWNSPLHF.

The chain has TRBV5-4 and TRBJ1-2; 9 bases map to TRBD1. Germline V gene sequence: CDR1 SGHNT, CDR2 YYREEE (reference sequence). The CDR3 loop spans 14 amino acids. Trimming removed 3 bases from V and 12 bases from J; junction bases left unmatched: 12. The CDR3 region is CASSSAPGQGRDTF. The CDR3, as DNA: TGTGCCAGCAGCTCGGCGCCGGGACAGGGTAGAGACACCTTC. Complete variable domain (other parts from reference TRBV5-4 and TRBJ1-2): ETGVTQSPTHLIKTRGQQVTLRCSSQSGHNTVSWYQQALGQGPQFIFQYYREEENGRGNFPPRFSGLQFPNYSSELNVNALELDDSALYLCASSSAPGQGRDTFGSGTRLTVV.

The rearrangement links TRBV6-5 to TRBJ1-2; no definite D call. Germline assignment: CDR1 MNHEY and CDR2 SVGAGI. Trimming removed 4 bases from V and 8 bases from J, with 14 bases in between. The CDR3 covers 13 residues. The DNA for the CDR3 is TGTGCCAGCAGTTCCGTGGGCTACTCAGGCTACACCTTC. It yields the protein CASSSVGYSGYTF.

V and J are TRBV5-1 and TRBJ2-3; 8 nucleotides line up with TRBD2. This CDR3 contains 20 residues. Trimming cost V 0 bases and J 3 bases; bases outside gene matches: 18. Germline V gene data show CDR1 as SGHRS and CDR2 as YFSETQ. In DNA form, the CDR3 reads TGCGCCAGCAGCTTGGATGCCCGCGGGGGGCACGGCGGGGGAACAGATACGCAGTATTTT. This gives the protein CASSLDARGGHGGGTDTQYF.

The V call is TRBV5-1, the J call TRBJ1-6; possible D gene TRBD1, 6 bases. The CDR3 consists of 15 residues. The V end was cut by 4 bases, the J end by 7 bases, with 15 bases between. Germline values: CDR1 SGHRS, CDR2 YFSETQ. This CDR3 is CASSQRQGTNSPLHF. Written as DNA, the CDR3 is TGCGCCAGCAGCCAGCGGCAGGGGACGAATTCACCCCTCCACTTT.

The chain uses TRBV6-1 and TRBJ1-2; D uncertain. The V gene's germline CDR1 is MNHNS and CDR2 SASEGT. V was clipped by 3 bases and J by 7 bases, with 15 bases between them. CDR3 size: 14 residues. CDR3 coding DNA: TGTGCCAGCAGTGATAATCGAGCTTTTCGTGGCTACACCTTC. Encoded protein: CASSDNRAFRGYTF.

This clone appeared a single time. V gene TRBV5-4 combines with J gene TRBJ2-5; D might be TRBD1 (6 bases). Trimming removed 4 bases from V and 2 bases from J, with 9 bases in between. The CDR3 is 13 amino acids. CDR1 and CDR2 (germline): SGHNT, YYREEE (reference sequence). As DNA, the CDR3 is TGTGCCAGCAGCCCTGGACAGCAAGAGACCCAGTACTTC. This translates into CASSPGQQETQYF.

The J gene is TRBJ1-2, the V gene TRBV11-3, with D perhaps matching TRBD1 (6 bases). The germline V gene has CDR1 SGHNT and CDR2 YENEEA. The CDR3 is 15 residues long. V was cut by 5 bases and J by 5 bases, with 18 bases left in between. DNA of the CDR3: TGTGCCAGCAGCCGCCACGGACAGTCAATTTATGGCTACACCTTC. The encoded protein is CASSRHGQSIYGYTF.

The CDR3 sequence is CASSPTRGTSGYNEQFF. The CDR3, as DNA: TGCGCCAGCAGCCCGACACGCGGGACTAGCGGTTACAATGAGCAGTTCTTC. The V call is TRBV5-1, the J call TRBJ2-1; 11 bases are a match to TRBD2. CDR1 is SGHRS, CDR2 YFSETQ, per germline. The junction had 10 bases not matched to a gene; V was cut back by 4 bases and J by 4 bases. The CDR3 sequence is 17 residues long.

The chain couples TRBV14 to TRBJ2-1; tentatively, D is TRBD1 (6 bases). The CDR3 contains 15 residues. V lost 3 bases and J 6 bases, leaving 15 bases between the germline ends. CDR1 is SGHDN, CDR2 FVKESK, per germline. In DNA, the CDR3 is TGTGCCAGCAGCCATCAGGGGAGAGGGGCCAATGAGCAGTTCTTC. It is translated as CASSHQGRGANEQFF. Complete variable domain (other parts from reference TRBV14 and TRBJ2-1): EAGVTQFPSHSVIEKGQTVTLRCDPISGHDNLYWYRRVMGKEIKFLLHFVKESKQDESGMPNNRFLAERTGGTYSTLKVQPAELEDSGVYFCASSHQGRGANEQFFGPGTRLTVL.

This rearrangement joins TRBV7-9 to TRBJ1-1; unclear D gene. With 5 bases removed from V and 1 base from J, the gap between germline ends came to 11 bases. This CDR3 region has 14 residues. In germline, CDR1 is SEHNR, CDR2 FQNEAQ (reference sequence). This CDR3 reads CASSGGRPNTEAFF. In DNA, the CDR3 is TGTGCCAGCAGCGGAGGACGGCCGAACACTGAAGCTTTCTTT.

The chain couples TRBV12-3 or TRBV12-4 to TRBJ1-2; 8 bases line up with TRBD1. V trimming: 5 bases; J trimming: 8 bases; junction bases outside the gene matches: 4. This CDR3 is 12 amino acids long. The CDR3 DNA sequence: TGTGCCAGCAGTCCCGACAGGGGCGGCTACACCTTC. It is translated as CASSPDRGGYTF.

This clone was picked up one time. The gene calls are TRBV5-1 and TRBJ1-2, with D maybe TRBD1 (6 bases). The CDR3 spans 15 residues. CDR1 and CDR2 (germline): SGHRS, YFSETQ. Trimming pared 3 bases from V and 1 base from J, leaving 13 bases between. CDR3 loop: CASSSAPDSNYGYTF. The CDR3 bases are TGCGCCAGCAGCTCGGCCCCGGACAGTAACTATGGCTACACCTTC.

This chain uses TRBV2 with TRBJ2-5, with D unresolved. Trimming removed 6 bases at V and 1 base at J, with 9 bases between. This CDR3 comprises 13 residues. Germline values: CDR1 SNHLY, CDR2 FYNNEI. The CDR3 sequence: CASRPASQETQYF. CDR3 bases: TGTGCCAGCAGGCCGGCTAGCCAAGAGACCCAGTACTTC.

V usage is TRBV2 and J usage is TRBJ1-1; D possibly corresponds to TRBD1 (5 bases). Germline V lookup: CDR1 SNHLY, CDR2 FYNNEI. Trimming cost V 3 bases and J 10 bases, with 18 bases left between them. The CDR3 extends over 14 amino acids. CDR3 coding DNA: TGTGCCAGCAGTGATCTCCCAGCTGGGGGGGTAGCTTTCTTT. Protein sequence: CASSDLPAGGVAFF.

This clone has just one count. The chain combines TRBV5-6 with TRBJ1-1; TRBD1 is a possible D gene (6 bases). This CDR3 spans 14 amino acids. Germline CDR1 SGHDT, CDR2 YYEEEE. Trimming took 4 bases from V and 5 from J, leaving 15 bases between them. The CDR3 loop reads CASSPTGQRTEAFF. The CDR3 DNA reads TGTGCCAGCAGCCCAACAGGGCAGAGGACTGAAGCTTTCTTT. The variable domain in full, with the rest retrieved from reference TRBV5-6 and TRBJ1-1, is DAGVTQSPTHLIKTRGQQVTLRCSPKSGHDTVSWYQQALGQGPQFIFQYYEEEERQRGNFPDRFSGHQFPNYSSELNVNALLLGDSALYLCASSPTGQRTEAFFGQGTRLTVV.